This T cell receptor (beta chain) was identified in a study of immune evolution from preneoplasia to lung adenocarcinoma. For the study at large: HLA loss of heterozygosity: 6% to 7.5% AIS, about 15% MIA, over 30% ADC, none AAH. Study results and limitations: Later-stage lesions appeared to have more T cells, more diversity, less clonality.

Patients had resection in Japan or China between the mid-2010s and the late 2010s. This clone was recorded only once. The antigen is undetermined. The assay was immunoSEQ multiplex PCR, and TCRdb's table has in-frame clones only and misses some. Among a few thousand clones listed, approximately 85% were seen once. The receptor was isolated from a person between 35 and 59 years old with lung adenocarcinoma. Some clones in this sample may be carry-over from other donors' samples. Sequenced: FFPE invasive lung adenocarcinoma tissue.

Written as DNA, the CDR3 is TGTGCCAGCAAAGGGGCCGCGAGTGGTCTCGGATTAGAGACCCAGTACTTC. Its translation is CASKGAASGLGLETQYF. This chain links TRBV28 with TRBJ2-5; TRBD1 might be the D (5 bases). The CDR3 has 17 residues. The germline V gene encodes CDR1 MDHEN and CDR2 SYDVKM. Trimming pared 7 bases from V and 4 bases from J, leaving 25 bases between.